These 6 T cell receptor beta chains came from one sample sequenced in a study of identical twins. TCRdb re-analysed the 5' RACE reads in MiXCR, keeping a single row per CDR3 protein. The sample lists about 340,000 distinct CDR3 sequences; roughly 10% were seen once. Sequenced: naive T cells sorted from blood. Receptors were obtained from a woman in her forties or fifties in good health.

The chain employs TRBV14 and TRBJ2-1; the D is unclear. CDR3 length: 15 residues. The germline V gene encodes CDR1 SGHDN and CDR2 FVKESK. Trimming left V 4 bases short and J 0 bases short, with 10 bases between. In nucleotides, the CDR3 is TGTGCCAGCAGCCCCTGGCGGAGCTCCTACAATGAGCAGTTCTTC. Translating gives CASSPWRSSYNEQFF. The full variable domain, completed using reference TRBV14 and TRBJ2-1, is EAGVTQFPSHSVIEKGQTVTLRCDPISGHDNLYWYRRVMGKEIKFLLHFVKESKQDESGMPNNRFLAERTGGTYSTLKVQPAELEDSGVYFCASSPWRSSYNEQFFGPGTRLTVL.

This clonotype occurred many times. The chain has TRBV5-1 and TRBJ1-1, with TRBD1 as a possible D gene (6 bases). V lost 4 bases to trimming and J lost 5 bases, with 12 bases between them. The CDR3 runs 13 residues. CDR1 and CDR2 from the germline V gene are SGHRS and YFSETQ. The CDR3 DNA is TGCGCCAGCAGCGAAGACAGGCGGACTGAAGCTTTCTTT. This gives the protein CASSEDRRTEAFF.

The table lists this clonotype with a few counts. The chain joins TRBV4-1 to TRBJ2-7; no clear D. The V and J ends lost 1 base and 5 bases respectively, with 15 bases between them. CDR1 and CDR2 from the germline V gene are MGHRA and YSYEKL. The CDR3 spans 15 residues. CDR3 region: CASSQVRSASNEQYF. As DNA, the CDR3 is TGCGCCAGCAGCCAAGTCAGGAGCGCGTCCAACGAGCAGTACTTC.

Many counts were recorded for this clonotype. The chain links TRBV10-2 to TRBJ2-3; D unresolved. The CDR3 runs to 15 residues. The V gene's germline CDR1 is WSHSY and CDR2 SAAADI. The V end was cut by 3 bases, the J end by 2 bases, with 12 bases between. The DNA for the CDR3 is TGCGCCAGCAGTGACCCCCTCGCCCACACAGATACGCAGTATTTT. Amino acid sequence: CASSDPLAHTDTQYF.

This clonotype turned up a few times. Germline and junction disagree at one end, which may indicate a read error. V and J are TRBV7-9 and TRBJ2-1, with TRBD2 matching 9 bases. CDR3 length: 16 amino acids. Germline V gives CDR1 SEHNR, CDR2 FQNEAQ (reference sequence). The CDR3 coding sequence is TGTGCCAGCAGCCTAGCCGGGACTAGCCCTTTAGATGAGCAGTTCTTC. This translates into CASSLAGTSPLDEQFF.

This clonotype was counted a few times. The J gene is TRBJ2-5, the V gene TRBV4-1; either TRBD1 or TRBD2 may fit D (5 bases each). V lost 3 bases and J 5 bases, leaving 22 bases between the germline ends. Per the germline V gene, CDR1 is MGHRA and CDR2 is YSYEKL. The CDR3 is 17 residues long. Here the CDR3 reads CASSQAQGVDGRETQYF. For the CDR3, the DNA is TGCGCCAGCAGCCAGGCCCAGGGAGTTGACGGACGGGAGACCCAGTACTTC.